This T cell receptor (beta chain) derives from a study of blood T cell repertoires in COVID-19. Assay used: immunoSEQ multiplex PCR; TCRdb lists only in-frame clones, some missing. The sample includes 390,000 or so clones, 86% of them seen just once. The clonotype comes from a woman under 40 with active or convalescent COVID-19. Sequencing was performed on peripheral blood.

CDR3: CASRAGRYYEQYF. CDR3 in DNA: TGTGCCAGCAGAGCGGGACGTTACTACGAGCAGTACTTC. The chain couples TRBV6-5 to TRBJ2-7, with 7 bases lining up with TRBD2. V trimming: 6 bases; J trimming: 3 bases; junction bases outside the gene matches: 5. Germline V gene data show CDR1 as MNHEY and CDR2 as SVGAGI. This CDR3 has 13 amino acids.